This T cell receptor (beta chain) comes out of a study of blood T cell repertoires in COVID-19. Only in-frame clones appear in the TCRdb table, and some are missing; sequencing was by immunoSEQ multiplex PCR. The sample carries 55,000 to 75,000 clones, under 95% recorded once. This CDR3 region has 19 residues. V lost 3 bases to trimming and J lost 0 bases, with 21 bases between them. Germline lookup yields CDR1 SGHAT and CDR2 FQNNGV. This chain uses TRBV11-2 with TRBJ1-3, with D perhaps matching TRBD1 (5 bases). This receptor was obtained from a human donor in a cohort sampled during active COVID-19. The specimen sequenced was peripheral blood. CDR3 nucleotides: TGTGCCAGCAGCTTTCTCCAGGGTTATTGGAAGGACTCTGGAAACACCATATATTTT. Residues: CASSFLQGYWKDSGNTIYF.